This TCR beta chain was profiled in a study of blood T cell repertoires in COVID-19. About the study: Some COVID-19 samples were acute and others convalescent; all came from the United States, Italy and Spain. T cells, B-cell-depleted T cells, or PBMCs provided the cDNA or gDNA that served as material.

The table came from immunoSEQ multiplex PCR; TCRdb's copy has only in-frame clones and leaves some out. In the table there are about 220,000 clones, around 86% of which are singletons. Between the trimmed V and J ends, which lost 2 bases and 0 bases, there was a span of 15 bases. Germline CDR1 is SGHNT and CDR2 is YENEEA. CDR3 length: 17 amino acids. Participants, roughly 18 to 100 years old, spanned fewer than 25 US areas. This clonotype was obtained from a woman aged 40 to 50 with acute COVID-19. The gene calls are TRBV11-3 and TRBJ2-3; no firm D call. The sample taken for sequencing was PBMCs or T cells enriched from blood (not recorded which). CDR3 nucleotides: TGTGCCAGCAGCTTACGGGTGGCTCCGACTAGCACAGATACGCAGTATTTT. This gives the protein CASSLRVAPTSTDTQYF.